The 24 T cell receptor beta chains listed next were all sequenced from one sample in a study of T-cell memory formation after mild COVID-19. TCRdb reprocessed the 5' RACE reads with MiXCR, giving one entry per CDR3 protein. The sample records roughly 250,000 distinct CDR3 sequences, over 15% being singletons. The specimen was PBMCs or a T cell subset sorted from them (not recorded which). These TCRs come from a young man who had mild COVID-19 (a few samples of this study predate the infection). Cell type and time point are not known.

The V call is TRBV24-1, the J call TRBJ2-3, with TRBD1 matching over 9 bases. Germline V gene data show CDR1 as KGHDR and CDR2 as SFDVKD. This CDR3 region has 16 residues. V shed 3 bases, J shed 2 bases, and the junction held 5 bases outside the gene matches. The CDR3 is CATSDTTGGPTDTQYF. The DNA of the CDR3 is TGTGCCACCAGTGATACCACAGGGGGCCCCACAGATACGCAGTATTTT.

The chain joins TRBV7-8 to TRBJ1-4; 10 positions agree with TRBD1. The germline V gene encodes CDR1 SGHVS and CDR2 FQNEAQ. V lost 1 base and J lost 7; bases outside the gene matches: 6. CDR3 length: 16 residues. The CDR3 is CASSLGSTGGFEKLFF. The CDR3, as DNA: TGTGCCAGCAGCTTAGGGTCGACAGGGGGCTTTGAAAAACTGTTTTTT.

There are a few counts of this clonotype. J is TRBJ1-2 and V is TRBV28, with 7 bases aligning to TRBD1. The J segment lost 4 bases and the V segment lost 6 bases, leaving 5 bases of the junction unmatched. The CDR3 has 13 residues. Germline V gene lookup returns CDR1 MDHEN and CDR2 SYDVKM. The CDR3 nucleotides read TGTGCCAGCAGCTCGACAGGGACCTATGGCTACACCTTC. As protein: CASSSTGTYGYTF.

This rearrangement joins TRBV15 to TRBJ1-2, with a weak D call TRBD1 (5 bases). This CDR3 is built from 16 residues. The germline V and J ends were trimmed by 0 bases and 4 bases, with 15 bases remaining between them. Germline lookup yields CDR1 LNHNV and CDR2 YYDKDF (reference sequence). The CDR3 is CATSRDRGKAGYGYTF. The CDR3 DNA follows: TGTGCCACCAGCAGAGATCGGGGCAAGGCAGGCTATGGCTACACCTTC.

This rearrangement joins TRBV20-1 to TRBJ1-5; D call uncertain. Germline V gene sequence: CDR1 DFQATT, CDR2 SNEGSKA (reference sequence). V was cut by 3 bases and J by 2 bases, with 8 bases left in between. The CDR3 sequence is 13 residues long. CDR3 in DNA: TGCAGTGCTAGTAACGGACGCAATCAGCCCCAGCATTTT. It specifies CSASNGRNQPQHF.

The chain employs TRBV10-3 and TRBJ1-5; a possible D gene is TRBD1 (5 bases). The germline V gene encodes CDR1 ENHRY and CDR2 SYGVKD. This CDR3 has 13 residues. The V end lost 8 bases, the J end lost 2 bases, and 10 bases lay between the germline ends. Written as DNA, the CDR3 is TGTGCCATCGGTACAGGCCGCAATCAGCCCCAGCATTTT. Protein sequence: CAIGTGRNQPQHF.

V usage is TRBV7-9 and J usage is TRBJ2-7; D possibly matches TRBD1 or TRBD2 (6 bases each). This CDR3 has 15 residues. CDR1 SEHNR and CDR2 FQNEAQ come from the germline V gene (reference sequence). Deletions cut 6 bases from V and 2 bases from J, with 17 bases between. DNA of the CDR3: TGTGCCAGCAGTTATCTAGGGGGGACGACCTACGAGCAGTACTTC. Amino acids: CASSYLGGTTYEQYF.

This clonotype was seen a handful of times. The chain is built from TRBV4-1 and TRBJ1-4; D remains ambiguous. CDR1 is MGHRA, CDR2 YSYEKL, per germline. Trimming pared 1 base from V and 3 bases from J, leaving 12 bases between. The CDR3 is 16 residues long. The CDR3, as DNA: TGCGCCAGCAGCCAAGGGCCACGGCGGGCTAATGAAAAACTGTTTTTT. The encoded protein is CASSQGPRRANEKLFF.

The J gene is TRBJ1-1, the V gene TRBV20-1; D is uncertain. The CDR3 covers 13 residues. Germline V gene lookup returns CDR1 DFQATT and CDR2 SNEGSKA (reference sequence). The germline V and J ends were trimmed by 3 bases and 3 bases, with 11 bases remaining between them. This CDR3 is CSASWGGDTEAFF. In nucleotides, the CDR3 is TGCAGTGCTAGTTGGGGTGGTGACACTGAAGCTTTCTTT.

This sequence joins TRBV2 and TRBJ1-2; a possible D gene is TRBD1 (5 bases). Trimming took 6 bases from V and 2 from J, leaving 10 bases between them. CDR1 and CDR2 (germline): SNHLY, FYNNEI. The CDR3 runs 13 residues. CDR3 amino acids: CASRQGGNYGYTF. Written as DNA, the CDR3 is TGTGCCAGCAGGCAGGGAGGAAACTATGGCTACACCTTC.

The sample holds a few counts of this clonotype. The V and J genes are TRBV12-3 or TRBV12-4 and TRBJ2-7, with TRBD2 matching over 11 bases. CDR3 length equals 15 residues. V lost 6 bases to trimming and J lost 4 bases; unmatched junction nucleotides: 8. The CDR3 sequence: CASSQTSGAEYEQYF. The DNA for the CDR3 is TGTGCCAGCAGCCAGACTAGCGGGGCAGAGTACGAGCAGTACTTC.

The chain joins TRBV5-4 to TRBJ1-3; no clear D gene. V dropped 9 bases and J dropped 0 bases, with 22 bases sitting between them. The germline CDR1 and CDR2 sequences are SGHNT and YYREEE (reference sequence). CDR3 length equals 17 residues. The CDR3 is CATATRDYAFSGNTIYF. The CDR3 coding sequence is TGTGCCACTGCGACCCGCGACTACGCCTTCTCTGGAAACACCATATATTTT. Looking up the rest from reference TRBV5-4 and TRBJ1-3 gives the full variable domain: ETGVTQSPTHLIKTRGQQVTLRCSSQSGHNTVSWYQQALGQGPQFIFQYYREEENGRGNFPPRFSGLQFPNYSSELNVNALELDDSALYLCATATRDYAFSGNTIYFGEGSWLTVV.

This chain connects TRBV20-1 to TRBJ1-5, with 7 bases that match TRBD1. The J segment lost 3 bases and the V segment lost 5 bases, leaving 13 bases of the junction unmatched. CDR1 and CDR2 (germline): DFQATT, SNEGSKA (reference sequence). The CDR3 contains 16 residues. For the CDR3, the DNA is TGCAGTGCTCCCTCCCTTATGGACAGGTTCAATCAGCCCCAGCATTTT. It yields the protein CSAPSLMDRFNQPQHF.

The rearrangement uses TRBV20-1 and TRBJ1-1; D gene unclear. Trimming removed 7 bases from V and 1 base from J, with 13 bases in between. CDR1 DFQATT and CDR2 SNEGSKA come from the germline V gene (reference sequence). The CDR3 is 13 residues long. For the CDR3, the DNA is TGCAGTGTCCCTTATGAGCAGAACACTGAAGCTTTCTTT. It specifies CSVPYEQNTEAFF.

This clonotype showed up many times. The chain carries TRBV6-6 and TRBJ2-3; D gene uncertain. The CDR3 loop spans 12 amino acids. Germline CDR1 is MNHNY and CDR2 is SVGAGI (reference sequence). The V gene lost 4 bases and the J gene lost 5 bases, with 7 bases spanning the gap. This CDR3 is CASSSTVDTQYF. DNA for the CDR3: TGTGCCAGCAGTTCCACCGTAGATACGCAGTATTTT.

Only a few counts were recorded for this clonotype. This chain links TRBV4-1 with TRBJ1-6, with TRBD1 matching over 7 bases. Germline assignment: CDR1 MGHRA and CDR2 YSYEKL. The CDR3 spans 17 residues. V lost 2 bases and J lost 7; bases outside the gene matches: 11. CDR3 in amino acids: CASSQSGFAGGNSPLHF. The CDR3 coding sequence is TGCGCCAGCAGCCAAAGTGGCTTTGCAGGGGGAAATTCACCCCTCCACTTT.

This clonotype has a count of ten or more. The chain recombines TRBV5-1 with TRBJ1-2; TRBD1 agrees at 7 bases. In germline, CDR1 is SGHRS, CDR2 YFSETQ. CDR3 length: 13 residues. The trim removed 4 bases at V and 3 bases at J, leaving 3 bases unmatched. The CDR3 protein is CASSLQGDYGYTF. In DNA form, the CDR3 reads TGCGCCAGCAGCCTTCAGGGGGACTATGGCTACACCTTC.

This chain joins TRBV7-3 and TRBJ2-5, with 9 bases identical to TRBD1. Germline-derived CDR1 and CDR2 are SGHTA and FQGTGA. The CDR3 length is 14 residues. V lost 5 bases to trimming and J lost 3 bases; unmatched junction nucleotides: 4. The CDR3, as DNA: TGTGCCAGCAGCACAGGGGGCGCGGAAGAGACCCAGTACTTC. Encoded protein: CASSTGGAEETQYF.

The chain has TRBV9 and TRBJ2-7; D is ambiguous. The CDR3 is 12 residues long. Trimming cost V 4 bases and J 3 bases, with 8 bases left between them. Germline V CDR1 and CDR2: SGDLS, YYNGEE. The CDR3 nucleotides read TGTGCCAGCAGCCCAGGCTTCTACGAGCAGTACTTC. Translation gives CASSPGFYEQYF.

This clonotype occurred once. This rearrangement joins TRBV10-2 to TRBJ1-2, with D tentatively TRBD1 (5 bases). With 0 bases removed from V and 4 bases from J, the gap between germline ends came to 12 bases. CDR3 length equals 15 residues. Per the germline V gene, CDR1 is WSHSY and CDR2 is SAAADI. The CDR3 nucleotides are TGCGCCAGCAGTGAGTCTCGGAGGGGAATCTATGGCTACACCTTC. This gives the protein CASSESRRGIYGYTF.

This clonotype was found a few times. This chain uses TRBV12-3 or TRBV12-4 with TRBJ1-1; possible D gene TRBD1, 5 bases. CDR3 length: 15 residues. V lost 0 bases, J lost 4 bases, and 12 bases lay in between. The CDR3 region is CASSLAGTLSTEAFF. Written as DNA, the CDR3 is TGTGCCAGCAGTTTAGCGGGGACGCTGAGCACTGAAGCTTTCTTT.

This clonotype was counted between two and nine times. The CDR3 protein is CASSLGTGGSGTDTQYF. The CDR3 DNA sequence: TGTGCCAGCAGCCTCGGGACAGGGGGTAGCGGCACAGATACGCAGTATTTT. The chain uses TRBV7-2 and TRBJ2-3; TRBD1 agrees at 11 bases. This CDR3 comprises 17 residues. The germline V gene encodes CDR1 SGHTA and CDR2 FQGNSA. V lost 5 bases and J lost 1; bases outside the gene matches: 8.

The gene calls are TRBV27 and TRBJ2-7; D might be TRBD1 (6 bases). Per the germline V gene, CDR1 is MNHEY and CDR2 is SMNVEV (reference sequence). This CDR3 is built from 16 residues. V was trimmed by 5 bases and J by 1 base, leaving 18 bases between them. The CDR3 is CASSPGTGYRSYEQYF. The DNA of the CDR3 is TGTGCCAGCAGTCCGGGAACAGGGTACCGTTCCTACGAGCAGTACTTC.

The chain couples TRBV15 to TRBJ2-1; the match to TRBD1 covers 7 bases. Germline lookup yields CDR1 LNHNV and CDR2 YYDKDF (reference sequence). J lost 5 bases, V lost 0 bases, and 4 bases had no gene match. The CDR3 runs to 15 residues. The CDR3 sequence is CATSRESTGDNEQFF. The CDR3 DNA is TGTGCCACCAGCAGAGAGAGTACAGGGGACAATGAGCAGTTCTTC.